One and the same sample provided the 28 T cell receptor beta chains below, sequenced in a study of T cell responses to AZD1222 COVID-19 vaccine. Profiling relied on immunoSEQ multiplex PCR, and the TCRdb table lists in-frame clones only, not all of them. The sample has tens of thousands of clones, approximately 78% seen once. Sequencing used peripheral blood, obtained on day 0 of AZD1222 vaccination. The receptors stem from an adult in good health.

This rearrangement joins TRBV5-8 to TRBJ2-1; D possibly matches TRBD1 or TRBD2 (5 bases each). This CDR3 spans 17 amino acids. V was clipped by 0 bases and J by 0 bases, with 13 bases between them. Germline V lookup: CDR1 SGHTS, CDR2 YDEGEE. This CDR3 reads CASSLAGTSFSYNEQFF. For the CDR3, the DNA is TGTGCCAGCAGCTTGGCCGGGACCTCCTTCTCCTACAATGAGCAGTTCTTC.

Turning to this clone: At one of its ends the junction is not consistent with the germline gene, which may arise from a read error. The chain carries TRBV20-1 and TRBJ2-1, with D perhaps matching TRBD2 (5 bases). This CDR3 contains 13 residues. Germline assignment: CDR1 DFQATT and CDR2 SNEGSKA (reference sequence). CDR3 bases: TGCAGTGCTAGTTCCCTAGCCTACTATGAGCAGTTCTTC. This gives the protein CSASSLAYYEQFF.

DNA for the CDR3: TGTGCCAGCAGCCGACCCGCTAATGAAAAACTGTTTTTT. It yields the protein CASSRPANEKLFF. The chain employs TRBV7-2 and TRBJ1-4; no firm D call. From germline, CDR1 is SGHTA and CDR2 FQGNSA. The CDR3 spans 13 residues. The V gene lost 5 bases and the J gene lost 3 bases, with 7 bases spanning the gap.

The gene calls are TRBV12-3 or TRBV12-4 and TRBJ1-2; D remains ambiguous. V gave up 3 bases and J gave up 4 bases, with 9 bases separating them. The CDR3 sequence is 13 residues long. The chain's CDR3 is CASSLGIPYGYTF. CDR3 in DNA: TGTGCCAGCAGTTTGGGGATCCCCTATGGCTACACCTTC.

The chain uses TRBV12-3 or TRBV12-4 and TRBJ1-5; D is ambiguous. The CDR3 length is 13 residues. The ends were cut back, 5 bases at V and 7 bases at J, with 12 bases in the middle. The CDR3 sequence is CASSLIEGQPQHF. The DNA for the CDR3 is TGTGCCAGCAGTCTCATTGAGGGACAGCCCCAGCATTTT.

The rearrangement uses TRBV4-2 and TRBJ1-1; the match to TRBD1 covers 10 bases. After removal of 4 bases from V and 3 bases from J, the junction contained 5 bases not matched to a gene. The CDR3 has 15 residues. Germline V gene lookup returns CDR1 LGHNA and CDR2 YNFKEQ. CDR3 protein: CASSPDRGLHTEAFF. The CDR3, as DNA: TGTGCCAGCAGCCCCGACAGGGGGCTGCACACTGAAGCTTTCTTT.

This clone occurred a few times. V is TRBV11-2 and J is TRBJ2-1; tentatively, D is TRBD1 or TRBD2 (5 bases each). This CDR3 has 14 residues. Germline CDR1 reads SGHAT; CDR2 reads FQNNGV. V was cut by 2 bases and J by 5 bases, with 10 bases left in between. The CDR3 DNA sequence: TGTGCCAGCAGCTTATCGGGACCCGACAATGAGCAGTTCTTC. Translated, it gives CASSLSGPDNEQFF.

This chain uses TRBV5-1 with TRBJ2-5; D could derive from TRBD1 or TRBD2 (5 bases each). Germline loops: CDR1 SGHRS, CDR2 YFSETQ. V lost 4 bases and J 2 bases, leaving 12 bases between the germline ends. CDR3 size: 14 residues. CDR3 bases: TGCGCCAGCAGCAGAGGGGACGGGCAAGAGACCCAGTACTTC. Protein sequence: CASSRGDGQETQYF.

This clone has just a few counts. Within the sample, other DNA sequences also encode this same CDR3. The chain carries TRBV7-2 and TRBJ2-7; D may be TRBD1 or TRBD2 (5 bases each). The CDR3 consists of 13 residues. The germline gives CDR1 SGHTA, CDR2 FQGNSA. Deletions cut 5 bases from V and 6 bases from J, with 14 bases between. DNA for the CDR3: TGTGCCAGCAGCCCGGGACCGAGCCGCGAGCAGTACTTC. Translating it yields CASSPGPSREQYF.

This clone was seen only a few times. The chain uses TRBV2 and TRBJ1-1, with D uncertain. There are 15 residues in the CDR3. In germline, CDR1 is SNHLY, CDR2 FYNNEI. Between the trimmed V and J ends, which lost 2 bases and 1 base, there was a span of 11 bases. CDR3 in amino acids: CASSERRTSNTEAFF. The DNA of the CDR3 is TGTGCCAGCAGTGAAAGACGGACCTCGAACACTGAAGCTTTCTTT.

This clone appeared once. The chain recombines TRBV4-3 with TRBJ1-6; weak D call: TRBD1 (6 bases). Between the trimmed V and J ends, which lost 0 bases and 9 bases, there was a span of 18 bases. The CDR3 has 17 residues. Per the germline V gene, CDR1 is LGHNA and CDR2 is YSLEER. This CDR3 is CASSQDFYQQGTSPLHF. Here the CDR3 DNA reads TGCGCCAGCAGCCAAGATTTTTATCAACAGGGTACTTCACCCCTCCACTTT.

The CDR3 DNA reads TGTGCCACCCCTAGGACACTGAACACCGGGGAGCTGTTTTTT. It codes for CATPRTLNTGELFF. V gene TRBV6-9 combines with J gene TRBJ2-2, with D maybe TRBD1 (5 bases). Germline lookup yields CDR1 MNHGY and CDR2 SVAAGI. V dropped 10 bases and J dropped 1 base, with 13 bases sitting between them. CDR3 length: 14 residues.

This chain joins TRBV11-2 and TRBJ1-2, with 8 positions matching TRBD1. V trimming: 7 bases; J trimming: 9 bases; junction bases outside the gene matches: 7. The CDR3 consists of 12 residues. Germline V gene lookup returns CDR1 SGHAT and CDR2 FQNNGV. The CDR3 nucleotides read TGTGCCAGCACCCCGGACAGGGCGCGCTACACCTTC. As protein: CASTPDRARYTF. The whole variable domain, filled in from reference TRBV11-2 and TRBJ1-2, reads EAGVAQSPRYKIIEKRQSVAFWCNPISGHATLYWYQQILGQGPKLLIQFQNNGVVDDSQLPKDRFSAERLKGVDSTLKIQPAKLEDSAVYLCASTPDRARYTFGSGTRLTVV.

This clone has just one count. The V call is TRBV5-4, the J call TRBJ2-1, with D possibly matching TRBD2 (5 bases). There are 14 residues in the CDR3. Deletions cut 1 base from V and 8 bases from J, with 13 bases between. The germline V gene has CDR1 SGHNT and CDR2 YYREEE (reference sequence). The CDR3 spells CASSLSRLNDEQFF. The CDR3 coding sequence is TGTGCCAGCAGCTTGTCAAGACTAAACGATGAGCAGTTCTTC.

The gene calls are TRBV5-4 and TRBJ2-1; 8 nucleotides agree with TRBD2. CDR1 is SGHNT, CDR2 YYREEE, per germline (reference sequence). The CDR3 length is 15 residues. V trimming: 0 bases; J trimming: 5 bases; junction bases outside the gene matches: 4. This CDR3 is CASSLGLAMNNEQFF. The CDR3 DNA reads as TGTGCCAGCAGCTTGGGACTAGCGATGAACAATGAGCAGTTCTTC.

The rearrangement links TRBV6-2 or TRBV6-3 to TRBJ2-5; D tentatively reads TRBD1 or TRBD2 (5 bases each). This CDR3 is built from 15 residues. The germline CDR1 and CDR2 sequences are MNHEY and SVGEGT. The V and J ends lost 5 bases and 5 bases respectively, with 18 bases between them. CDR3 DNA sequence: TGTGCCAGCAGTAACCCCGGGACCATCGGCGAGACCCAGTACTTC. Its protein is CASSNPGTIGETQYF.

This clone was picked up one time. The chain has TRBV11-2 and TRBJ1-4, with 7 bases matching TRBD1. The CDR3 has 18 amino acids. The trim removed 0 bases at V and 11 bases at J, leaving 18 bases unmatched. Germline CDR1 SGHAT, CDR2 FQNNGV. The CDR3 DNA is TGTGCCAGCAGCTTAGATAGTAGTGCGGTGGCAGCCAGGGGGAAACTGTTTTTT. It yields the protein CASSLDSSAVAARGKLFF.

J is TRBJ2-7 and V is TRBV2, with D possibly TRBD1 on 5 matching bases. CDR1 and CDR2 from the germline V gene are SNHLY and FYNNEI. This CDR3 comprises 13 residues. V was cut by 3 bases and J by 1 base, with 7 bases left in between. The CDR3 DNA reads TGTGCCAGCAGTGATAGGGGATCCTACGAGCAGTACTTC. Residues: CASSDRGSYEQYF. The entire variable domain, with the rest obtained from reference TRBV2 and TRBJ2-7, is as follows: EPEVTQTPSHQVTQMGQEVILRCVPISNHLYFYWYRQILGQKVEFLVSFYNNEISEKSEIFDDQFSVERPDGSNFTLKIRSTKLEDSAMYFCASSDRGSYEQYFGPGTRLTVT.

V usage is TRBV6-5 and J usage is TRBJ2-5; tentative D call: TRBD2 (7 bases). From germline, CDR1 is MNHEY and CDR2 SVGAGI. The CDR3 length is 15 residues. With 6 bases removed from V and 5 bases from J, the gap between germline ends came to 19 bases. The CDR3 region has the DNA TGTGCCAGCAGGCACCCGTCCGGGGGGCGCGAGACCCAGTACTTC. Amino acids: CASRHPSGGRETQYF.

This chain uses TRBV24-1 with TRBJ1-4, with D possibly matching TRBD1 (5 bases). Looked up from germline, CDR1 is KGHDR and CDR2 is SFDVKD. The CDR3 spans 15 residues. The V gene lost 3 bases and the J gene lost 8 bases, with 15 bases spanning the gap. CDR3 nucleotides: TGTGCCACCAGTGATCCGCGAGGGGAGGGAGAAAAACTGTTTTTT. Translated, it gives CATSDPRGEGEKLFF.

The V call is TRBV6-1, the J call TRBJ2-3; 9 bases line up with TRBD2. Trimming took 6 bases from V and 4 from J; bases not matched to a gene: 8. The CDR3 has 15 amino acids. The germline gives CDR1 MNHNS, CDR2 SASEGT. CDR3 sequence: CASSRGLATPDTQYF. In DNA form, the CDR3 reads TGTGCCAGCAGCCGTGGACTAGCGACCCCAGATACGCAGTATTTT.

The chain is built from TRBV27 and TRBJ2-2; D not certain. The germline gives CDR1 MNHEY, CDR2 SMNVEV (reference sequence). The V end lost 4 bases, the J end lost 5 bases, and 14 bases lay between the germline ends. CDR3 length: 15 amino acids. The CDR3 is CASSSGFQRTGELFF. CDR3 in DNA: TGTGCCAGCAGTTCTGGTTTCCAGAGAACCGGGGAGCTGTTTTTT.

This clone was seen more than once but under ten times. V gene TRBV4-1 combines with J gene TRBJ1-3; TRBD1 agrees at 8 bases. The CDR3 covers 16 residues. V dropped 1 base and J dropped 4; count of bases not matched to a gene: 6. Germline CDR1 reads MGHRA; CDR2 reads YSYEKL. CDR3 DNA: TGCGCCAGCAGCCAAGCGACAGGGGCTGACGGAAACACCATATATTTT. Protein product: CASSQATGADGNTIYF.

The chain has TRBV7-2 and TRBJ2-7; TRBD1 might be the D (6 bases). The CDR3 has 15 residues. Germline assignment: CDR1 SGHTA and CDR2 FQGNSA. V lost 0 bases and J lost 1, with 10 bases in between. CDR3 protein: CASSLAPTGSYEQYF. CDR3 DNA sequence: TGTGCCAGCAGCTTAGCTCCGACAGGTTCCTACGAGCAGTACTTC.

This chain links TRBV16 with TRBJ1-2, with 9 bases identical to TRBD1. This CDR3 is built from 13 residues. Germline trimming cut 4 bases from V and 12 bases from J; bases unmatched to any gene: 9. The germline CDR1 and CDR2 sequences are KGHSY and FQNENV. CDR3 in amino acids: CASSPSEQGANTF. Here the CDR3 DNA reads TGTGCCAGCAGCCCGTCGGAACAGGGGGCCAACACCTTC.

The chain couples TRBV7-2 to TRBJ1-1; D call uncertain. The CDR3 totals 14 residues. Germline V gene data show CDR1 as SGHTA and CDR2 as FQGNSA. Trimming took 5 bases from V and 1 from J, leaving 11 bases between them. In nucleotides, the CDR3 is TGTGCCAGCAGCGTAGGAGCTCCGAACACTGAAGCTTTCTTT. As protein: CASSVGAPNTEAFF. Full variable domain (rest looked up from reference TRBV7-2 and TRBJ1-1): GAGVSQSPSNKVTEKGKDVELRCDPISGHTALYWYRQSLGQGLEFLIYFQGNSAPDKSGLPSDRFSAERTGGSVSTLTIQRTQQEDSAVYLCASSVGAPNTEAFFGQGTRLTVV.

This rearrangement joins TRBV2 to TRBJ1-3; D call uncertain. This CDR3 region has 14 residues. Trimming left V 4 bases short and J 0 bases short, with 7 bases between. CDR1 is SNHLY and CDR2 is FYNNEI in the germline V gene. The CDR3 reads CASSGRLSGNTIYF. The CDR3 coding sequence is TGTGCCAGCAGTGGGCGTCTCTCTGGAAACACCATATATTTT.

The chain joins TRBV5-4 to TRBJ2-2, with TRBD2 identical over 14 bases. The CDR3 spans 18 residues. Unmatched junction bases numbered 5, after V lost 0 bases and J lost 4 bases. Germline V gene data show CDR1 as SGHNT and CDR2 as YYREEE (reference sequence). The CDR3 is CASSLGGTSGSGTGELFF. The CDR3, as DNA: TGTGCCAGCAGCTTGGGTGGGACTAGCGGGAGTGGCACCGGGGAGCTGTTTTTT.